This T cell receptor beta chain was identified in a study of blood T cells in healthy people across ages. Study-level points and caveats: Per million T cells, the diversity of TCR beta decreased roughly linearly as age advanced. Samples with more naive T cells showed higher observed beta diversity.

CDR3 size: 19 residues. Germline V gene data show CDR1 as MGHDK and CDR2 as SYGVNS. Between the trimmed V and J ends, which lost 6 bases and 7 bases, there was a span of 28 bases. The individuals who served as donors were healthy Caucasians living in Russia, aged about 6 to 100. Donors each provided roughly 10 milliliters of peripheral blood. Then a second PCR, running about 6 to 12 cycles, was carried out with a sample-barcoded 5' primer and a J-beta primer mix. TCRdb passed the 5' RACE reads through MiXCR, listing each CDR3 protein once. Of under 800,000 distinct CDR3 sequences listed, about 42% are singletons. This clonotype was counted only a few times. Its specificity is not known.

The sequenced material came from blood. The TCR was taken from a woman aged 60-70 years in good health. This chain joins TRBV25-1 and TRBJ1-6; D is perhaps TRBD1 (5 bases). The CDR3 region is CASSRIGSTSGTRNSPLHF. Here the CDR3 DNA reads TGTGCCAGCAGCCGAATAGGGAGCACTAGTGGGACTCGCAATTCACCCCTCCACTTT.